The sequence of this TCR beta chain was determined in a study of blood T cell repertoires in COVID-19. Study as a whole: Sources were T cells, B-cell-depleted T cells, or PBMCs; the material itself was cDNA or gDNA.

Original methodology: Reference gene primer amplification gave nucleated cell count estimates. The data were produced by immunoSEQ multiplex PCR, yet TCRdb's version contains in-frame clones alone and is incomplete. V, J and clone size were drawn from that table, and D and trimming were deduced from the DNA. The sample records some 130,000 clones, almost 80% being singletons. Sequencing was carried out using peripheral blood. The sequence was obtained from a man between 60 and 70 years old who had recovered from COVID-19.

CDR3 DNA sequence: TGTGCCAGCAGCCCACAGGGGATGAGAAACACCATATATTTT. It specifies CASSPQGMRNTIYF. This chain connects TRBV7-2 to TRBJ1-3, with 7 bases that match TRBD1. The CDR3 has 14 amino acids. Germline-derived CDR1 and CDR2 are SGHTA and FQGNSA. V shed 5 bases and J 5 bases; nucleotides not matched to a gene: 6. Together with reference TRBV7-2 and TRBJ1-3, the CDR3 gives the full variable domain: GAGVSQSPSNKVTEKGKDVELRCDPISGHTALYWYRQSLGQGLEFLIYFQGNSAPDKSGLPSDRFSAERTGGSVSTLTIQRTQQEDSAVYLCASSPQGMRNTIYFGEGSWLTVV.